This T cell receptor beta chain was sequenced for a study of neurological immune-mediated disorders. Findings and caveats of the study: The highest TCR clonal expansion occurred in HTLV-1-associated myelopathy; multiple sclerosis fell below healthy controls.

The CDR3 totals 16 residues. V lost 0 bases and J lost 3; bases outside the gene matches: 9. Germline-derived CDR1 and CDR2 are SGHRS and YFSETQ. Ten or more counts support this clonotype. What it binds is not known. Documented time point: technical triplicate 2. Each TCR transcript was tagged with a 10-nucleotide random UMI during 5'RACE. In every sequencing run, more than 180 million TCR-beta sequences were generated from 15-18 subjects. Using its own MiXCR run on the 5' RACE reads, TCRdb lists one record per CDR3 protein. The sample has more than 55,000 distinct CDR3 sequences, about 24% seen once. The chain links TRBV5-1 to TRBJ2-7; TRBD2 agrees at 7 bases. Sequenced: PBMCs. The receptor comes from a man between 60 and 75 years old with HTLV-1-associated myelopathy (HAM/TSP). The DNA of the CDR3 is TGCGCCAGCAGCTTGGGATTGGCGGGAGCAGTCTACGAGCAGTACTTC. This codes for CASSLGLAGAVYEQYF.